This TCR beta chain was profiled in a study of T-cell memory formation after mild COVID-19. Study-wide context: TCR clusters mostly belonged to single donors. Study-wide points: While clones contracting from day 15 to 85 were balanced between CD4 and CD8, later expanders leaned CD4+. Within pre-infection memory, some responding clones were found, suggesting cross-reactive memory joined.

A note on this clonotype: What it binds is unknown.

5'RACE primed from the constant segment yielded TCR alpha and TCR beta cDNA libraries bearing sample barcodes and UMIs. TCRdb fed the 5' RACE reads into MiXCR, producing one record per CDR3 protein. The repertoire has some 450,000 distinct CDR3 sequences, roughly 20% of them found once; the top ten carry approximately 8.1%. With 7 bases clipped from V and 0 bases from J, the junction kept 4 bases outside the gene matches. Germline V gene data show CDR1 as MNHEY and CDR2 as SVGAGI. The CDR3 extends over 14 amino acids. The gene calls are TRBV6-5 and TRBJ1-1, with TRBD1 matching over 8 bases. Material for sequencing was PBMCs or a T cell subset sorted from them (not recorded which). This clonotype was sampled from an adult woman who had mild COVID-19 (a few samples of this study predate the infection). Cell type and time point are not known. CDR3 sequence: CASNRRGLNTEAFF. CDR3 nucleotides: TGTGCCAGCAACCGCAGGGGGCTGAACACTGAAGCTTTCTTT.